This T cell receptor (beta chain) was sequenced during a study of patients and donors after allogeneic stem cell transplantation. The count of this clonotype is one. TCRdb reanalysed the RT-PCR reads using MiXCR and keeps one entry per CDR3 protein. Of around 150,000 distinct CDR3 sequences in the sample, approximately 35% were seen once. Per the germline V gene, CDR1 is MNHEY and CDR2 is SVGAGI. After removal of 2 bases from V and 5 bases from J, the junction contained 5 bases not matched to a gene. The CDR3 covers 14 residues. The chain has TRBV6-5 and TRBJ2-5; 7 bases map to TRBD1. The sample taken for sequencing was blood, either unsorted or a sorted T cell fraction (not recorded which). This TCR was sampled from a human donor who was either an allogeneic HSCT recipient or a stem cell or donor lymphocyte infusion donor (not recorded which). It is not recorded whose cells these are; they may come from a transplant donor. The CDR3 DNA reads as TGTGCCAGCAGTTACCGACAGGGACGGGAGACCCAGTACTTC. It encodes CASSYRQGRETQYF.